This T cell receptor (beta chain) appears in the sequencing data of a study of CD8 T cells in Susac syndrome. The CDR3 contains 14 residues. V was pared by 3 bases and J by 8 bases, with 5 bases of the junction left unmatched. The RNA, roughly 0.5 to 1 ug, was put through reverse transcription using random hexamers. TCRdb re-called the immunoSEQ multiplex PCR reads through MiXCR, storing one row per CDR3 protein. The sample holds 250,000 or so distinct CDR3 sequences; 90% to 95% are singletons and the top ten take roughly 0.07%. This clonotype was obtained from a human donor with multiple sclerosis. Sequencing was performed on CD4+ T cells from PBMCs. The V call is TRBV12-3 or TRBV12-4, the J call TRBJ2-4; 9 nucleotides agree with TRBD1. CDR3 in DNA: TGTGCCAGCAGTTTGGGGGACAGGGATTACATTCAGTACTTC. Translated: CASSLGDRDYIQYF.